Only one count was recorded for the clone carrying this T cell receptor (beta chain). Antigen: not known. These data belong to a study of shared clonotypes between healthy human individuals. Study as a whole: Contributing individuals were a couple of females and a few males aged 18 to 49. Per-donor plates numbered three CD4 naive, three CD4 memory, two CD8 naive and one CD8 memory. Study-wide results and limits: Non-shared clonotypes were found to have lower generation probabilities than the clonotypes that were shared by all four of the sorted-subset donors.

Measured with immunoSEQ multiplex PCR; TCRdb has only the in-frame clones, and not every one. The sample carries roughly 2.1 million clones, about 92% recorded once. CD45RO-negative cells were positively selected for CCR7, leaving out terminally differentiated effector memory CD45RA+ cells. The sequence was collected from a man between 18 and 35 years old in good health. Some clones in this sample may be carry-over from other donors' samples. Sequenced: naive CD8+ T cells from PBMCs.

CDR3 nucleotides: TGTGCCAGCAGTTACGATAGCAGGACGAACACCGGGGAGCTGTTTTTT. It yields the protein CASSYDSRTNTGELFF. The chain employs TRBV6-6 and TRBJ2-2, with D unclear. V was cut by 2 bases and J by 0 bases, with 10 bases left in between. This CDR3 comprises 16 residues. Germline-derived CDR1 and CDR2 are MNHNY and SVGAGI (reference sequence).